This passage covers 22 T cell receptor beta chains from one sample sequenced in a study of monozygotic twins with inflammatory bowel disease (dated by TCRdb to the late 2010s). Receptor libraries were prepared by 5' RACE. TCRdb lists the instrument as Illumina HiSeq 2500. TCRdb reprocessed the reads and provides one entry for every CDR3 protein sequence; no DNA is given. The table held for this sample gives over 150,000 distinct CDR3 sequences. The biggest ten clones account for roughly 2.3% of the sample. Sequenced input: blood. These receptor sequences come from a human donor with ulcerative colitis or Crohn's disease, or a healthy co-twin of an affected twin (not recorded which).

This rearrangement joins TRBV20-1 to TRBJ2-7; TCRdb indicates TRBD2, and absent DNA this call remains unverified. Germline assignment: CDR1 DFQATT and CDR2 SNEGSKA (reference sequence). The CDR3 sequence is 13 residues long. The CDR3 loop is CSANRKGGYEQYF.

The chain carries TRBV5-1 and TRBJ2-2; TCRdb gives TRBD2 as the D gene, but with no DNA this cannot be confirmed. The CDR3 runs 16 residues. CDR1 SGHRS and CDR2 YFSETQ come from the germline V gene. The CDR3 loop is CASSLIVAGNTGELFF.

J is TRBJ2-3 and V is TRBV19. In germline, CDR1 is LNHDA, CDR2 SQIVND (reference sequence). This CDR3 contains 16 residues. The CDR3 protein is CASSKQDTLNTDTQYF.

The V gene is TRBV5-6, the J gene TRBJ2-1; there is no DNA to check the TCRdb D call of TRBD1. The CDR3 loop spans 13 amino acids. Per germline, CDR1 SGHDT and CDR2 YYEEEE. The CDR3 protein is CASSRGGVHEQFF.

CDR3 sequence: CASSLGPGTGAGESPLHF. V is TRBV5-4 and J is TRBJ1-6; TCRdb's D call, TRBD1, is unchecked because there is no DNA. This CDR3 is 18 amino acids long. Germline lookup yields CDR1 SGHNT and CDR2 YYREEE (reference sequence).

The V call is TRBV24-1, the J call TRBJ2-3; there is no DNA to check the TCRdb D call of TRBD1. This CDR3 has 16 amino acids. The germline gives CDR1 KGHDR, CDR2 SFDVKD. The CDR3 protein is CATSDSQGLRPDTQYF.

CDR3 region: CASREPSSGGAETQYF. The chain recombines TRBV12-3 or TRBV12-4 with TRBJ2-5; the D gene TCRdb calls, TRBD1, cannot be checked with no DNA. The CDR3 spans 16 residues.

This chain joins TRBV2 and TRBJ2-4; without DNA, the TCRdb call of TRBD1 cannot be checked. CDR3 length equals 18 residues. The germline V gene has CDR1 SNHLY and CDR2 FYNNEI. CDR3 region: CASSWGQGTMIAKNIQYF.

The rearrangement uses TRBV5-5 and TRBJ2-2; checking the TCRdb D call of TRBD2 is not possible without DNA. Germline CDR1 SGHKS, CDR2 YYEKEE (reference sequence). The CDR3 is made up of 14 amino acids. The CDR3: CASSLSPGHGELFF.

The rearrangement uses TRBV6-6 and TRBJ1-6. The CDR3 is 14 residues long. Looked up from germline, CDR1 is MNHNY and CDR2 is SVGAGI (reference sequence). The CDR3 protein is CASSYRFAGSPLHF.

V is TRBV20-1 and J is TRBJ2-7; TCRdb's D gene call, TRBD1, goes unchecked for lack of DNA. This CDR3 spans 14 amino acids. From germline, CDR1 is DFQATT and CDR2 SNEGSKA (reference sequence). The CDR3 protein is CSARGWTGSYEQYF.

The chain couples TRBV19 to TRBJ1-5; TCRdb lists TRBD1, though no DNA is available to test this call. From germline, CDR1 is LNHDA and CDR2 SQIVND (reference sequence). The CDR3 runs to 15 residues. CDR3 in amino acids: CASSQQGNSNQPQHF.

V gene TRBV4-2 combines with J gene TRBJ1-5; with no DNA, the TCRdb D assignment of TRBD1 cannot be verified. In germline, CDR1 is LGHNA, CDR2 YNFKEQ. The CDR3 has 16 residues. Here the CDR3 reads CASSHDRDNYNQPQHF.

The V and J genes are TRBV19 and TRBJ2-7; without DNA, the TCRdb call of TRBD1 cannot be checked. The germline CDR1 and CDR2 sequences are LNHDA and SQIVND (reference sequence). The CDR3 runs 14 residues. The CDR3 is CASSLQGFSYEQYF.

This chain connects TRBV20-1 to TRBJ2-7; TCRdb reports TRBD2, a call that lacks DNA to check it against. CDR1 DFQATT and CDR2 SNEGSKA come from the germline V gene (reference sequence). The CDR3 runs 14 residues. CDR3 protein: CSASVGLAAYEQYF.

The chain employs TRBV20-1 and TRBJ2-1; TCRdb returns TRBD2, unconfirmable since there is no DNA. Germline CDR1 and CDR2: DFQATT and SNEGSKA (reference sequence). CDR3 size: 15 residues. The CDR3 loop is CSALPGREADNEQFF.

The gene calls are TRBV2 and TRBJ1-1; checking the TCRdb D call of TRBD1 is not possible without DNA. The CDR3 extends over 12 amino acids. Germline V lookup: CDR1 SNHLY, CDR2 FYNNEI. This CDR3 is CANKTGRVEAFF.

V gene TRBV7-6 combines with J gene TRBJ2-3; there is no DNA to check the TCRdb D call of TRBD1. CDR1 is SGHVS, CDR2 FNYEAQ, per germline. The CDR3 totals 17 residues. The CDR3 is CASSLGKDRIYTDTQYF.

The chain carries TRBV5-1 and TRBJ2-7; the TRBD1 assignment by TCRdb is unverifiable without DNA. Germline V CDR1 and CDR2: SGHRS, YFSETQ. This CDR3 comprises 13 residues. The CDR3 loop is CASSIPSGGEQYF.

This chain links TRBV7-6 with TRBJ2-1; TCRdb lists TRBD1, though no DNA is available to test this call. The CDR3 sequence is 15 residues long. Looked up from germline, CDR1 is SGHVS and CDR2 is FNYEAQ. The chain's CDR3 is CASSLVPGQYNEQFF. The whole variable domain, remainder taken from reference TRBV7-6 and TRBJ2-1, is GAGVSQSPRYKVTKRGQDVALRCDPISGHVSLYWYRQALGQGPEFLTYFNYEAQQDKSGLPNDRFSAERPEGSISTLTIQRTEQRDSAMYRCASSLVPGQYNEQFFGPGTRLTVL.

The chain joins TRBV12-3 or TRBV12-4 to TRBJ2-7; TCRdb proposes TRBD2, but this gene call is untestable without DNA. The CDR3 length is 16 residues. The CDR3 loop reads CASSPTLAGGRNEQYF.

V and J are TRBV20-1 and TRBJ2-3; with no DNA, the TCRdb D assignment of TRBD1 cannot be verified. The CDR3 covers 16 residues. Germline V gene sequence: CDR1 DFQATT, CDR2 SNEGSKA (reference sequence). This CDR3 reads CSARDPLAGRLDTQYF.